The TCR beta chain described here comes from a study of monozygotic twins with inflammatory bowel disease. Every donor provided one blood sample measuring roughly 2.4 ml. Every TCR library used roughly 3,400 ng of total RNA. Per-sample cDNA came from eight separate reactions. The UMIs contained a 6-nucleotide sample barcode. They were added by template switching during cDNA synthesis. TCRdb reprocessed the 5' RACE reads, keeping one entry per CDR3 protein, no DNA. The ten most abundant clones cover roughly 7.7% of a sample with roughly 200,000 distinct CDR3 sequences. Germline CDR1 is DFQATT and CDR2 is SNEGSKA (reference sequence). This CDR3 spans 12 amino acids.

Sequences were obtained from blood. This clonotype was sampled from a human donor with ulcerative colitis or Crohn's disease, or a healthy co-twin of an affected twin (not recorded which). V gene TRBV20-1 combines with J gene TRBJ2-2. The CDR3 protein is CSARRDTGELFF.